Reported below is one TCR beta chain. This sample was included in a study of shared clonotypes between healthy human individuals. Sequenced by immunoSEQ multiplex PCR; TCRdb stores in-frame clones only, minus some. The sample yields about 480,000 clones, 79% seen once. Germline assignment: CDR1 MDHEN and CDR2 SYDVKM. The CDR3 is made up of 16 amino acids. V was clipped by 6 bases and J by 1 base; unmatched bases: 8. Sample: PBMCs. The clonotype was recovered from a woman aged 40 to 50 in good health. Some clones in this sample may be carry-over from other donors' samples. V and J are TRBV28 and TRBJ2-5; 10 bases are shared with TRBD1. CDR3 in DNA: TGTGCCAGCAGGGCTAGGGACAGGGGCATCCAAGAGACCCAGTACTTC. This translates into CASRARDRGIQETQYF.